This T cell receptor (beta chain) was profiled in a study of blood T cell repertoires in COVID-19. Generated by immunoSEQ multiplex PCR, the TCRdb table keeps only in-frame clones and is missing some. The data hold more than 250,000 clones, with roughly 90% observed a single time. J gave up 5 bases and V 3 bases, and 5 bases lay outside the gene matches. The CDR3 covers 14 residues. Germline CDR1 reads SGHRS; CDR2 reads YFSETQ. With regard to this clone: Other nucleotide sequences in the sample specify the same CDR3.

Input material: peripheral blood. The chain links TRBV5-1 to TRBJ2-7; 10 bases fit TRBD2. The sequence was collected from a man aged 18 to 30 who had recovered from COVID-19. Written as DNA, the CDR3 is TGCGCCAGCAGCTGGACTAGCGGCAGAGACGAGCAGTACTTC. This translates into CASSWTSGRDEQYF.